The clone carrying this TCR beta chain was found many times. The data are from a study of early T cells in non-severe SARS-CoV-2 infection. From germline, CDR1 is SNHLY and CDR2 FYNNEI. Trimming took 1 base from V and 4 from J, leaving 16 bases between them. This CDR3 comprises 16 residues. From the 5' RACE reads, TCRdb called clonotypes with MiXCR, one entry per CDR3 protein. The sample includes roughly 33,000 distinct CDR3 sequences, less than 5.5% seen only once; the top ten take less than 15%. Source material: whole blood. The gene calls are TRBV2 and TRBJ1-1; D ambiguous. The clonotype comes from an adult who was a healthcare worker with PCR-confirmed SARS-CoV-2 infection or an uninfected control (not recorded which). The CDR3 nucleotides are TGTGCCAGCAGTGAAGTCGGGGATGGAGTTGGCACTGAAGCTTTCTTT. This codes for CASSEVGDGVGTEAFF.